Listed below are T cell receptor beta chains from one sample, sequenced in a study of CXCR3-negative and CXCR3-positive naive CD8 T cells. TCRdb reprocessed the 5' RACE reads and stores each CDR3 protein as one record, lacking DNA. The sample table includes over 100,000 distinct CDR3 sequences. Input material: naive CXCR3+ CD8+ T cells from blood. The receptors come from a human donor in good health. Some clones in this sample may be carry-over from other donors' samples. Both conserved end residues are part of each CDR3.

v_call	j_call	cdr3_aa
TRBV28	TRBJ2-1	CTSSLGNNEQFF
TRBV27	TRBJ2-1	CASSTGTAYNEQFF
TRBV20-1	TRBJ1-1	CSARARVNTEAFF
TRBV6-5	TRBJ1-5	CASSPRDGNQPQHF
TRBV7-9	TRBJ1-1	CASSLVVRNTEAFF
TRBV10-2	TRBJ2-7	CASSPRDNSYEQYF
TRBV7-9	TRBJ2-1	CASSTQLTSSYNEQFF
TRBV11-3	TRBJ2-2	CASSLGLAGDTWELFF
TRBV18	TRBJ2-3	CASSPMDKGRLGTQYF
TRBV28	TRBJ2-5	CASSLSEAAAYQETQYF
TRBV28	TRBJ1-5	CASSSGQGADQPQHF
TRBV2	TRBJ2-7	CASKVPGSSYEQYF
TRBV20-1	TRBJ1-6	CSAPQGAGSPLHF
TRBV7-9	TRBJ2-7	CASSLAATGANYEQYF
TRBV28	TRBJ2-7	CASSPLEVYEQYF
TRBV15	TRBJ1-1	CATSTGRAEAFF
TRBV5-4	TRBJ2-1	CASSLGPSGGNEQLF
TRBV7-9	TRBJ2-1	CASSSDLGYEQFF
TRBV11-3	TRBJ2-1	CASSLGASAYNEQFF
TRBV6-5	TRBJ2-3	CASSYSWGTADTQYF
TRBV7-9	TRBJ2-7	CASSSSGTGNYEQYF
TRBV10-3	TRBJ1-2	CAISEAATGIANYGYTF
TRBV14	TRBJ2-5	CASSQEWSPSQETQYF
TRBV7-9	TRBJ2-7	CASSVPAGAYEQYF
TRBV20-1	TRBJ2-7	CSARDIFSGTYEQYF
TRBV7-6	TRBJ1-3	CASSSLGSGNTIYF
TRBV2	TRBJ1-5	CASSDGDRDQPQHF
TRBV7-2	TRBJ2-3	CASSPIAGAQYF
TRBV28	TRBJ2-7	CASSLRGPVSYEQYF
TRBV4-3	TRBJ2-7	CASSQDFGVTTGVYEQYF
TRBV20-1	TRBJ2-2	CSARGLDRAGGELFF
TRBV25-1	TRBJ2-2	CASSEETSGIFGELFF
TRBV6-2/TRBV6-3	TRBJ2-5	CASSYGGTSGGRETQYF
TRBV12-3/TRBV12-4	TRBJ1-2	CASSPQNYGYTF
TRBV5-1	TRBJ2-5	CASSPFPGETQYF
TRBV20-1	TRBJ2-7	CSAGLSAGGPYEQYF
TRBV6-5	TRBJ2-2	CASSPGLANTGELFF
TRBV7-9	TRBJ2-1	CASSRLAGGPGEQFF
TRBV4-3	TRBJ2-7	CASSQERGDGSYEQYF
TRBV2	TRBJ2-2	CASREGTDNTGELFF
TRBV10-3	TRBJ2-1	CAIIPNGYNEQFF
TRBV5-1	TRBJ1-6	CASSLGSLPLHF
TRBV11-3	TRBJ2-2	CASSSPVSTGELFF
TRBV6-2/TRBV6-3	TRBJ1-6	CASSYSAANSPLHF
TRBV7-9	TRBJ1-3	CASSHSPIHSGNTIYF
TRBV6-2/TRBV6-3	TRBJ2-1	CASGMGKVGNEQFF
TRBV6-5	TRBJ2-3	CASSYYRDTDTQYF
TRBV28	TRBJ2-7	CASSLTAGVREQYF
TRBV7-3	TRBJ2-1	CASSSVGQLSEQFF
TRBV5-1	TRBJ2-7	CASSLGLEQYF
TRBV7-6	TRBJ2-5	CASSAEETQYF
TRBV19	TRBJ2-1	CASSSAGEQFF